The sequence of this T cell receptor beta chain was determined in a study of blood T cell repertoires in COVID-19. Study-level information: Donors in the United States, Italy and Spain gave samples during acute or convalescent COVID-19. From T cells, B-cell-depleted T cells, or PBMCs came the material, which was cDNA or gDNA.

V was cut by 6 bases and J by 2 bases, with 7 bases left in between. The germline V gene has CDR1 LGHDT and CDR2 YNNKEL (reference sequence). The CDR3 covers 12 residues. During active infection, Seattle patients enrolled and were then monitored through disease. Sequencing used immunoSEQ multiplex PCR; TCRdb keeps in-frame clones, though not all of them. The sample includes roughly 260,000 clones, more than 90% of them seen just once. This sequence joins TRBV3-1 (or the pseudogene TRBV3-2) and TRBJ1-1; no definite D call. The clonotype was recovered from a young adult with COVID-19, enrolled during active disease. Sequencing was carried out using peripheral blood. CDR3 protein: CASSQANTEAFF. The CDR3 bases are TGTGCCAGCAGTCAGGCCAACACTGAAGCTTTCTTT.